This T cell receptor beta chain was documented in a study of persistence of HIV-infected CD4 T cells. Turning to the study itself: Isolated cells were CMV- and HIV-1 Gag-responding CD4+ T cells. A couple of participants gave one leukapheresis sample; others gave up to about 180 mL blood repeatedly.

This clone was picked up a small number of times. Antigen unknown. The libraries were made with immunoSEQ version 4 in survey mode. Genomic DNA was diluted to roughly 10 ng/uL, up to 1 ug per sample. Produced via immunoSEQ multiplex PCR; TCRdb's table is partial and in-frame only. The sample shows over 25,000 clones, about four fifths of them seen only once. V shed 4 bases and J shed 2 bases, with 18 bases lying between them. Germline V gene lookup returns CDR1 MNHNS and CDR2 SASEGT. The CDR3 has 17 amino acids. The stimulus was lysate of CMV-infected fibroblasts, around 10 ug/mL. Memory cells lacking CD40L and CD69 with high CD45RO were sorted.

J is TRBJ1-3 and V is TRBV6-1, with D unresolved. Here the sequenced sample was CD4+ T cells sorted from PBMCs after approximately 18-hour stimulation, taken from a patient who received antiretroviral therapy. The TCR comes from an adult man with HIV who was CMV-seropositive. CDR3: CASSAQTQGLPGNTIYF. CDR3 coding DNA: TGTGCCAGCAGTGCCCAGACTCAAGGGCTTCCTGGAAACACCATATATTTT.